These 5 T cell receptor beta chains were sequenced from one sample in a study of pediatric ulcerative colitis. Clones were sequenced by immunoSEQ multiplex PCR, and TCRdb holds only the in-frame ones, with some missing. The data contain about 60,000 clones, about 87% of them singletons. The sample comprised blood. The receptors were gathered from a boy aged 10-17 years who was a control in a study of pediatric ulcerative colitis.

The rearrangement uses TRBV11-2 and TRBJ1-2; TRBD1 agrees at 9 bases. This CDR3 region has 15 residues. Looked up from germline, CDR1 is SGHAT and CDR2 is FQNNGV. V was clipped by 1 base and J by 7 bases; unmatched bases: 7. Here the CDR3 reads CASSLARDRVFGYTF. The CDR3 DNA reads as TGTGCCAGCAGCTTAGCCCGGGACAGGGTTTTTGGCTACACCTTC.

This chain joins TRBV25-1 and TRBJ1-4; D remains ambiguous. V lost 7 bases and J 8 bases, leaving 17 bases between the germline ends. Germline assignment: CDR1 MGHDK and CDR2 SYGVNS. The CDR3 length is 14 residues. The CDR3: CASMAVNLGEKLFF. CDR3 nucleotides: TGTGCCAGCATGGCAGTAAACCTGGGGGAAAAACTGTTTTTT.

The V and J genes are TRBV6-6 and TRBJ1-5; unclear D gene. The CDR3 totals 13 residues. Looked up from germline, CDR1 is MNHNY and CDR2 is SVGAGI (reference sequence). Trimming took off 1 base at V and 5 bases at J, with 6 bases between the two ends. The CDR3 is CASSYLSDQPQHF. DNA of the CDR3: TGTGCCAGCAGTTACTTGTCGGATCAGCCCCAGCATTTT.

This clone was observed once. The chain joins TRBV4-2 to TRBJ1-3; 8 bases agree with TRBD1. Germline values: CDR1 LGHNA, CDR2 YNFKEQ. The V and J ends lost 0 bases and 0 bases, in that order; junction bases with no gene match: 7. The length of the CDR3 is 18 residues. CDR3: CASSQETNRGSSGNTIYF. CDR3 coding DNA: TGTGCCAGCAGCCAAGAAACAAACAGGGGGAGCTCTGGAAACACCATATATTTT.

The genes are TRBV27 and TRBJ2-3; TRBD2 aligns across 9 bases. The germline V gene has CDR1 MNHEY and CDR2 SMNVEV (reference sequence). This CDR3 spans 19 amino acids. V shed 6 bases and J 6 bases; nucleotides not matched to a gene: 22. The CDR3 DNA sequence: TGTGCCAGCAGCCAAGGCCTGGGGCGGAACGGACTAGCGTTTGATACGCAGTATTTT. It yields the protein CASSQGLGRNGLAFDTQYF.